The sequence of this T cell receptor beta chain was determined in a study of T cell responses to AZD1222 COVID-19 vaccine. Study-level background: Analysis merged second doses at about 4 or about 12 weeks. General study results and limits: Across the whole spike, CD4 TCRs peaked at regions 160-218 and 743-854. Possibly, clonal diversity was underestimated; donors were largely white British and included more females.

The protocol was immunoSEQ multiplex PCR, while the TCRdb copy is restricted to in-frame clones and leaves out a portion. The sample contains fewer than 85,000 clones, approximately 88% of which appear only once. The ends were cut back, 3 bases at V and 3 bases at J, with 12 bases in the middle. The CDR3 length is 14 residues. Germline V gene sequence: CDR1 MNHEY, CDR2 SMNVEV (reference sequence). On this clone itself: What it binds is not known.

The chain links TRBV27 to TRBJ2-7; D remains ambiguous. This receptor was obtained from an adult in good health. The sample in question was peripheral blood, obtained on day 0 of AZD1222 vaccination. For the CDR3, the DNA is TGTGCCAGCAGTTTCACTCAGACGGACTACGAGCAGTACTTC. Its translation: CASSFTQTDYEQYF.